A selection of T cell receptor beta chains follows, all from one sample in a study of cytomegalovirus exposure and HLA in healthy donors. Only in-frame clones appear in the TCRdb table, and some are missing; sequencing was by immunoSEQ multiplex PCR. The table for this sample gives roughly 190,000 clones. The material sequenced was PBMCs. The receptors derive from a woman between 18 and 29 years old in good health and CMV-seropositive. CDR3s include the opening cysteine and the closing phenylalanine or tryptophan. Each record gives: D gene, V gene, J gene, clone size, CDR3 protein, CDR3 DNA. A D gene is named only where the DNA matches it firmly. Size is stated for part of the rows, as once, few or many counts, or as a class when the clone is expanded.

d_call: -; v_call: TRBV6-1; j_call: TRBJ1-1; clone_size: -; cdr3_aa: CASRNTANTEAFF; cdr3_nt: TGTGCCAGCAGGAATACAGCGAACACTGAAGCTTTCTTT
d_call: TRBD2; v_call: TRBV7-9; j_call: TRBJ2-7; clone_size: -; cdr3_aa: CASRDSGGSYEQYF; cdr3_nt: TGTGCCAGCAGAGATAGCGGGGGCTCCTACGAGCAGTACTTC
d_call: TRBD2; v_call: TRBV6-1; j_call: TRBJ2-7; clone_size: -; cdr3_aa: CASSEVRPSGSPYEQYF; cdr3_nt: TGTGCCAGCAGTGAAGTCCGGCCTAGCGGGAGTCCCTACGAGCAGTACTTC
d_call: TRBD2; v_call: TRBV4-1; j_call: TRBJ2-3; clone_size: -; cdr3_aa: CASSQVSSGGSTDTQYF; cdr3_nt: TGCGCCAGCAGCCAGGTTTCTAGCGGGGGGAGCACAGATACGCAGTATTTT
d_call: TRBD1; v_call: TRBV5-8; j_call: TRBJ2-3; clone_size: -; cdr3_aa: CASREQGGTDTQYF; cdr3_nt: TGTGCCAGCAGGGAACAGGGGGGCACAGATACGCAGTATTTT
d_call: -; v_call: TRBV15; j_call: TRBJ2-5; clone_size: -; cdr3_aa: CATSRDLPRSGQETQYF; cdr3_nt: TGTGCCACCAGCAGAGATCTCCCCAGGTCCGGCCAAGAGACCCAGTACTTC
d_call: -; v_call: TRBV7-8; j_call: TRBJ2-2; clone_size: -; cdr3_aa: CASSFGVNTGELFF; cdr3_nt: TGTGCCAGCAGCTTCGGGGTGAACACCGGGGAGCTGTTTTTT
d_call: TRBD2; v_call: TRBV7-2; j_call: TRBJ2-2; clone_size: -; cdr3_aa: CASSALRGAGELFF; cdr3_nt: TGTGCCAGCAGCGCCCTTCGGGGGGCCGGGGAGCTGTTTTTT
d_call: TRBD1; v_call: TRBV30; j_call: TRBJ2-2; clone_size: -; cdr3_aa: CAWGVRDRVTGELFF; cdr3_nt: TGTGCCTGGGGTGTACGAGACAGGGTGACCGGGGAGCTGTTTTTT
d_call: TRBD2; v_call: TRBV6-5; j_call: TRBJ2-1; clone_size: -; cdr3_aa: CASSYSGTRVNEQFF; cdr3_nt: TGTGCCAGCAGTTACTCCGGGACTAGGGTCAATGAGCAGTTCTTC
d_call: -; v_call: TRBV6-5; j_call: TRBJ1-2; clone_size: -; cdr3_aa: CASSYSPEGDGYTF; cdr3_nt: TGTGCCAGCAGTTACTCGCCTGAGGGCGATGGCTACACCTTC
d_call: TRBD1; v_call: TRBV15; j_call: TRBJ1-4; clone_size: -; cdr3_aa: CATSTTGGDEKLFF; cdr3_nt: TGTGCCACCAGCACGACAGGGGGCGATGAAAAACTGTTTTTT
d_call: -; v_call: TRBV29-1; j_call: TRBJ2-7; clone_size: -; cdr3_aa: CSVGSSGAQYF; cdr3_nt: TGCAGCGTTGGGTCTTCAGGGGCGCAGTACTTC
d_call: -; v_call: TRBV5-4; j_call: TRBJ2-5; clone_size: -; cdr3_aa: CASSLVDQETQYF; cdr3_nt: TGTGCCAGCAGCTTGGTAGACCAAGAGACCCAGTACTTC
d_call: -; v_call: TRBV30; j_call: TRBJ2-5; clone_size: -; cdr3_aa: CAWSVLGGGETQYF; cdr3_nt: TGTGCCTGGAGTGTACTGGGAGGGGGTGAGACCCAGTACTTC
d_call: TRBD1; v_call: TRBV29-1; j_call: TRBJ2-7; clone_size: -; cdr3_aa: CSAKGWTGGAEQYF; cdr3_nt: TGCAGCGCCAAAGGCTGGACAGGGGGTGCGGAGCAGTACTTC
d_call: -; v_call: TRBV6-1; j_call: TRBJ2-7; clone_size: -; cdr3_aa: CASMLVTPHEQYF; cdr3_nt: TGTGCCAGCATGCTAGTTACCCCCCACGAGCAGTACTTC
d_call: TRBD2; v_call: TRBV2; j_call: TRBJ2-7; clone_size: -; cdr3_aa: CASTQRGGLYEQYF; cdr3_nt: TGTGCCAGCACCCAGCGGGGGGGCCTCTACGAGCAGTACTTC
d_call: -; v_call: TRBV5-6; j_call: TRBJ2-1; clone_size: -; cdr3_aa: CASSLSSEQFF; cdr3_nt: TGTGCCAGCAGCTTGTCGAGTGAGCAGTTCTTC
d_call: -; v_call: TRBV18; j_call: TRBJ2-7; clone_size: -; cdr3_aa: CASSANYEQYF; cdr3_nt: TGTGCCAGCTCGGCCAACTACGAGCAGTACTTC
d_call: TRBD2; v_call: TRBV18; j_call: TRBJ2-1; clone_size: -; cdr3_aa: CASSPLSGGGDEQFF; cdr3_nt: TGTGCCAGCTCACCCCTCAGCGGGGGAGGAGATGAGCAGTTCTTC
d_call: TRBD2; v_call: TRBV2; j_call: TRBJ2-3; clone_size: -; cdr3_aa: CASRGSGGPTDTQYF; cdr3_nt: TGTGCCAGCAGAGGTAGCGGGGGGCCGACAGATACGCAGTATTTT
d_call: TRBD1; v_call: TRBV7-9; j_call: TRBJ1-1; clone_size: -; cdr3_aa: CASRLRQGGTEAFF; cdr3_nt: TGTGCCAGCAGGTTAAGACAGGGCGGGACTGAAGCTTTCTTT
d_call: -; v_call: TRBV7-2; j_call: TRBJ2-2; clone_size: -; cdr3_aa: CASSLRLPNTGELFF; cdr3_nt: TGTGCCAGCAGCTTAAGACTACCCAACACCGGGGAGCTGTTTTTT
d_call: TRBD2; v_call: TRBV6-5; j_call: TRBJ2-1; clone_size: -; cdr3_aa: CASSRLAGGHEQFF; cdr3_nt: TGTGCCAGCAGTAGACTAGCGGGAGGTCATGAGCAGTTCTTC
d_call: TRBD2; v_call: TRBV15; j_call: TRBJ2-7; clone_size: -; cdr3_aa: CATSRESAGVVSEQYF; cdr3_nt: TGTGCCACCAGCAGAGAGTCGGCGGGAGTAGTCAGCGAGCAGTACTTC
d_call: -; v_call: TRBV12-5; j_call: TRBJ1-3; clone_size: -; cdr3_aa: CASGLGQGSGNTIYF; cdr3_nt: TGTGCTAGTGGTTTGGGTCAGGGGTCTGGAAACACCATATATTTT
d_call: -; v_call: TRBV19; j_call: TRBJ2-5; clone_size: -; cdr3_aa: CASSIQGKGRKTQYF; cdr3_nt: TGTGCCAGTAGTATTCAAGGGAAGGGGCGGAAGACCCAGTACTTC
d_call: TRBD1; v_call: TRBV9; j_call: TRBJ1-1; clone_size: -; cdr3_aa: CASSGRQGADTEAFF; cdr3_nt: TGTGCCAGCAGCGGGAGACAGGGGGCGGACACTGAAGCTTTCTTT
d_call: -; v_call: TRBV14; j_call: TRBJ1-3; clone_size: -; cdr3_aa: CASSQAGISGNTIYF; cdr3_nt: TGTGCCAGCAGCCAAGCAGGAATCTCTGGAAACACCATATATTTT
d_call: TRBD1; v_call: TRBV19; j_call: TRBJ2-7; clone_size: -; cdr3_aa: CASTPRDSGANSYEQYF; cdr3_nt: TGTGCCAGTACCCCCAGGGACAGCGGCGCGAACTCCTACGAGCAGTACTTC
d_call: TRBD1; v_call: TRBV19; j_call: TRBJ1-5; clone_size: -; cdr3_aa: CASSMGRGRNQPQHF; cdr3_nt: TGTGCCAGTAGTATGGGCAGGGGGCGTAATCAGCCCCAGCATTTT
d_call: -; v_call: TRBV2; j_call: TRBJ2-5; clone_size: -; cdr3_aa: CASDSPSETQYF; cdr3_nt: TGTGCCAGCGACTCTCCCTCAGAGACCCAGTACTTC
d_call: TRBD1; v_call: TRBV9; j_call: TRBJ2-7; clone_size: -; cdr3_aa: CASSTRGQSSYEQYF; cdr3_nt: TGTGCCAGCAGCACCCGGGGACAGAGCTCCTACGAGCAGTACTTC
d_call: -; v_call: TRBV5-1; j_call: TRBJ2-7; clone_size: -; cdr3_aa: CASSFGGGISEQYF; cdr3_nt: TGCGCCAGCAGCTTTGGGGGGGGCATAAGCGAGCAGTACTTC
d_call: -; v_call: TRBV11-2; j_call: TRBJ1-1; clone_size: -; cdr3_aa: CASSLGGGDTEAFF; cdr3_nt: TGTGCCAGCAGCTTAGGTGGCGGAGACACTGAAGCTTTCTTT
d_call: TRBD2; v_call: TRBV5-1; j_call: TRBJ2-5; clone_size: -; cdr3_aa: CASSSDPPSGQTQYF; cdr3_nt: TGCGCCAGCAGCTCGGACCCCCCTAGCGGACAGACCCAGTACTTC
d_call: TRBD2; v_call: TRBV7-6; j_call: TRBJ2-5; clone_size: -; cdr3_aa: CASSLGVAGIETQYF; cdr3_nt: TGTGCCAGCAGCTTAGGGGTAGCGGGGATAGAGACCCAGTACTTC
d_call: -; v_call: TRBV7-9; j_call: TRBJ2-1; clone_size: -; cdr3_aa: CASSPVYGDNEQFF; cdr3_nt: TGTGCCAGCAGCCCCGTATACGGTGACAATGAGCAGTTCTTC
d_call: -; v_call: TRBV14; j_call: TRBJ1-1; clone_size: medium-sized; cdr3_aa: CASSQSTRTEAFF; cdr3_nt: TGTGCCAGCAGCCAAAGTACACGTACTGAAGCTTTCTTT
d_call: -; v_call: TRBV5-1; j_call: TRBJ2-7; clone_size: -; cdr3_aa: CARNRVRYEQYF; cdr3_nt: TGCGCCAGGAACAGGGTTCGCTACGAGCAGTACTTC
d_call: TRBD1; v_call: TRBV2; j_call: TRBJ1-5; clone_size: -; cdr3_aa: CASSPGQGARQPQHF; cdr3_nt: TGTGCCAGCAGCCCGGGGCAGGGGGCACGTCAGCCCCAGCATTTT
d_call: -; v_call: TRBV11-3; j_call: TRBJ1-1; clone_size: -; cdr3_aa: CASSLQGISTEAFF; cdr3_nt: TGTGCCAGCAGCTTACAGGGGATCAGTACTGAAGCTTTCTTT
d_call: -; v_call: TRBV6-5; j_call: TRBJ2-7; clone_size: -; cdr3_aa: CASSYTGSSYEQYF; cdr3_nt: TGTGCCAGCAGTTACACGGGGAGCTCCTACGAGCAGTACTTC
d_call: TRBD1; v_call: TRBV6-4; j_call: TRBJ1-2; clone_size: -; cdr3_aa: CASSRGNRGNYGYTF; cdr3_nt: TGTGCCAGCTCAAGGGGAAACAGGGGCAACTATGGCTACACCTTC
d_call: TRBD1; v_call: TRBV7-2; j_call: TRBJ1-5; clone_size: -; cdr3_aa: CASSFDRGGNQPQHF; cdr3_nt: TGTGCCAGCAGCTTCGACAGGGGAGGGAATCAGCCCCAGCATTTT
d_call: TRBD1; v_call: TRBV6-6; j_call: TRBJ1-2; clone_size: -; cdr3_aa: CASTETGGGGYTF; cdr3_nt: TGTGCCAGCACCGAGACAGGGGGCGGCGGCTACACCTTC
d_call: -; v_call: TRBV5-1; j_call: TRBJ1-1; clone_size: -; cdr3_aa: CASSRLQAGTANTEAFF; cdr3_nt: TGCGCCAGCAGCCGCCTCCAGGCGGGGACCGCGAACACTGAAGCTTTCTTT